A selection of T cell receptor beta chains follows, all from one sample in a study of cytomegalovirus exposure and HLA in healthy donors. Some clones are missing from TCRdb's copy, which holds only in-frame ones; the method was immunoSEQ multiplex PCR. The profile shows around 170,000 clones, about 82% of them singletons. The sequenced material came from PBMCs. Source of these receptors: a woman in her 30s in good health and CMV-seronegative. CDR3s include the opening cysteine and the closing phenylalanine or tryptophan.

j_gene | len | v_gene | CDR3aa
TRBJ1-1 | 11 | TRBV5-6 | CASSLGDEAFF
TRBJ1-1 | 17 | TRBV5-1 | CASSFRTGSALNTEAFF
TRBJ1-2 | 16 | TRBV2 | CASSENQGAGNYGYTF
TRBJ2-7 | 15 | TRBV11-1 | CASSFQGARSLEQYF
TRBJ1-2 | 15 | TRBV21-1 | CASSLPQSKVEGYTF
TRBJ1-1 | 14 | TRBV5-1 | CASSLDRSNTEAFF
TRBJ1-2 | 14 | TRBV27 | CASSLGQISAGYTF
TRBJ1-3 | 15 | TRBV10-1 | CASSEDILSGNTIYF
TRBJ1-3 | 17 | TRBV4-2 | CASSQARQGLSGNTIYF
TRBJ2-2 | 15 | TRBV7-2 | CASSLLAGGTGELFF
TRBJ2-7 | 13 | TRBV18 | CASSRPDSSEQYF
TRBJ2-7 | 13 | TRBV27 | CANGTGGRDEQYF
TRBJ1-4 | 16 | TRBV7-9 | CASSLVLEATNEKLFF
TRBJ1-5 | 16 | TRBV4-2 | CASSQVREGNNQPQHF
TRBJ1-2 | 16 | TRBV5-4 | CASSLPGTGNSYGYTF
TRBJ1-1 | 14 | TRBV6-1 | CASSEYRGDTEAFF
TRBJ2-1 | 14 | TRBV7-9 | CASSLLGGRDEQFF
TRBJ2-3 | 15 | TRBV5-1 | CASSPRQGIADTQYF
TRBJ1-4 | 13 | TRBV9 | CASSLGGAEKLFF
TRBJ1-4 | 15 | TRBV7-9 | CASSLARTADEKLFF
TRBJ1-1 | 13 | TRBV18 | CASSPQGGTEAFF
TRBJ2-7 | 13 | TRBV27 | CASRISGGYEQYF
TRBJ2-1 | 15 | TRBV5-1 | CASSILAGADNEQFF
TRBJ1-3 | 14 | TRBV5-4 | CASSWAGGENTIYF
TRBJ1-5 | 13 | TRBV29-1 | CSVAGQNNQPQHF
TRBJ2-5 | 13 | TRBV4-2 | CASSQEYRETQYF
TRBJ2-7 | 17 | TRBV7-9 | CSSSLAGGGQGAREQYF
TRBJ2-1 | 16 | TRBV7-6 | CASSLLAGGSRDEQFF
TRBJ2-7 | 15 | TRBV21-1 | CASSSAGGQSYEQYF